A single sample is the source of the 21 T cell receptor beta chains below, sequenced in a study of CD8 T cells in ankylosing spondylitis. TCRdb independently ran MiXCR on the 5' RACE reads; one entry per CDR3 protein. The data contain fewer than 250,000 distinct CDR3 sequences, 20% to 30% of them seen just once; the ten biggest clones take up just over 6.5%. Sequenced: blood, either unsorted or a sorted T cell fraction (not recorded which). The receptors here all came from a male donor with ankylosing spondylitis or in good health (not recorded which).

The genes are TRBV20-1 and TRBJ1-1; TRBD1 matches 8 bases. J gave up 4 bases and V 3 bases, and 7 bases lay outside the gene matches. CDR1 DFQATT and CDR2 SNEGSKA come from the germline V gene (reference sequence). The CDR3 has 14 amino acids. The CDR3: CSASQGAQSTEAFF. CDR3 coding DNA: TGCAGTGCTAGCCAGGGGGCGCAGAGCACTGAAGCTTTCTTT.

This clonotype was recorded many times. This sequence joins TRBV5-1 and TRBJ2-7, with 15 positions matching TRBD2. The CDR3 is 17 amino acids. The germline V gene encodes CDR1 SGHRS and CDR2 YFSETQ. V dropped 0 bases and J dropped 3; count of bases not matched to a gene: 4. The CDR3 DNA follows: TGCGCCAGCAGCTTGGGGACTAGCGGGAGGGCGGTCTACGAGCAGTACTTC. Translated: CASSLGTSGRAVYEQYF.

This clonotype has ten or more counts. CDR3 sequence (DNA): TGCAGTGCTGGAGGAGGGAGCACTGAAGCTTTCTTT. The encoded protein is CSAGGGSTEAFF. The rearrangement joins TRBV20-1 to TRBJ1-1; D unresolved. Trimming took 5 bases from V and 4 from J, leaving 11 bases between them. Germline V gives CDR1 DFQATT, CDR2 SNEGSKA (reference sequence). The CDR3 has 12 amino acids.

This clonotype was counted many times. V gene TRBV29-1 combines with J gene TRBJ1-1; 7 bases are shared with TRBD1. Unmatched junction bases numbered 4, after V lost 3 bases and J lost 3 bases. The CDR3 is made up of 13 amino acids. CDR1 is SQVTM, CDR2 ANQGSEA, per germline. CDR3 sequence (DNA): TGCAGCGTTGAGGGCAGGGGGTACACTGAAGCTTTCTTT. Its translation is CSVEGRGYTEAFF.

This clonotype has just one count. The V and J genes are TRBV4-1 and TRBJ2-3; 7 nucleotides agree with TRBD1. Germline V gives CDR1 MGHRA, CDR2 YSYEKL. The ends lost 1 base at V and 0 bases at J; junction bases unmatched: 4. There are 16 residues in the CDR3. The CDR3 reads CASSQARDSSTDTQYF. The CDR3 DNA is TGCGCCAGCAGCCAAGCCCGGGACAGTAGCACAGATACGCAGTATTTT.

The table lists this clonotype with many counts. The rearrangement joins TRBV10-2 to TRBJ2-2; 11 bases agree with TRBD2. Germline CDR1 WSHSY, CDR2 SAAADI. Germline trimming cut 6 bases from V and 5 bases from J; bases unmatched to any gene: 5. The CDR3 consists of 15 residues. In DNA form, the CDR3 reads TGCGCCAGCAGGGATAGCGGGAGGGGGACCGGGGAGCTGTTTTTT. Translating it yields CASRDSGRGTGELFF.

The V call is TRBV12-3 or TRBV12-4, the J call TRBJ1-1, with TRBD1 matching over 7 bases. After removal of 8 bases from V and 5 bases from J, the junction contained 11 bases not matched to a gene. The CDR3 has 14 amino acids. CDR3 sequence: CASSNQGGRTEAFF. In DNA form, the CDR3 reads TGTGCCAGCTCCAACCAGGGGGGCCGGACTGAAGCTTTCTTT.

The V and J genes are TRBV20-1 and TRBJ1-5, with TRBD1 as a possible D gene (5 bases). The V gene's germline CDR1 is DFQATT and CDR2 SNEGSKA (reference sequence). The CDR3 runs 15 residues. Trimming took off 0 bases at V and 1 base at J, with 10 bases between the two ends. The CDR3 sequence is CSARDGGKSNQPQHF. The CDR3 DNA follows: TGCAGTGCTAGAGATGGGGGTAAGAGCAATCAGCCCCAGCATTTT.

V and J are TRBV20-1 and TRBJ1-5; TRBD1 aligns across 9 bases. The CDR3 contains 14 residues. Germline V CDR1 and CDR2: DFQATT, SNEGSKA (reference sequence). V lost 3 bases to trimming and J lost 1 base; unmatched junction nucleotides: 1. CDR3 sequence: CSARDRGSNQPQHF. Here the CDR3 DNA reads TGCAGTGCTAGGGACAGGGGCAGCAATCAGCCCCAGCATTTT.

The V gene is TRBV20-1, the J gene TRBJ2-2, with a tentative D call TRBD2 (6 bases). CDR1 and CDR2 from the germline V gene are DFQATT and SNEGSKA (reference sequence). Trimming took off 1 base at V and 7 bases at J, with 10 bases between the two ends. CDR3 length equals 13 residues. The CDR3 DNA sequence: TGCAGTGCTAGAGCGACTAGAAACGGGGAGCTGTTTTTT. This codes for CSARATRNGELFF.

The sample holds many counts of this clonotype. The V gene is TRBV24-1, the J gene TRBJ2-1; 11 bases are shared with TRBD2. Germline CDR1 and CDR2: KGHDR and SFDVKD. The V gene end was trimmed by 4 bases and the J gene end by 7 bases; junction bases not matched to a gene: 8. This CDR3 spans 16 amino acids. The CDR3 region is CATSETSGSRGNEQFF. The CDR3 DNA reads as TGTGCCACCAGTGAAACTAGCGGGAGCCGGGGGAATGAGCAGTTCTTC.

This clonotype has a handful of counts. The CDR3 region has the DNA TGCAGTGCTAGTCATACTAGCGCCGGGGAGCTGTTTTTT. Its translation is CSASHTSAGELFF. The J gene is TRBJ2-2, the V gene TRBV20-1, with 7 bases matching TRBD2. This CDR3 has 13 residues. CDR1 DFQATT and CDR2 SNEGSKA come from the germline V gene (reference sequence). V lost 3 bases to trimming and J lost 6 bases; unmatched junction nucleotides: 4.

In the case of this clonotype: This may come from a read error, since a much larger clone is one base off. The chain joins TRBV6-2 or TRBV6-3 to TRBJ2-7; D is ambiguous. Germline V gene sequence: CDR1 MNHEY, CDR2 SVGEGT. The V and J ends lost 6 bases and 3 bases respectively, with 15 bases between them. CDR3 size: 14 residues. The CDR3 protein is CASRGMVSFYEQYF. CDR3 coding DNA: TGTGCCAGCAGAGGGATGGTGTCATTCTACGAGCAGTACTTC.

The chain employs TRBV12-3 or TRBV12-4 and TRBJ1-1, with D tentatively TRBD1 (6 bases). Trimming left V 6 bases short and J 5 bases short, with 22 bases between. The CDR3 consists of 16 residues. The CDR3 spells CASSTTVSRGFTEAFF. CDR3 in DNA: TGTGCCAGCAGCACGACGGTATCCAGGGGCTTTACTGAAGCTTTCTTT.

This clonotype occurred many times. The V gene is TRBV20-1, the J gene TRBJ2-5; unclear D gene. The V end was cut by 4 bases, the J end by 2 bases, with 5 bases between. Germline-derived CDR1 and CDR2 are DFQATT and SNEGSKA (reference sequence). The length of the CDR3 is 11 residues. Here the CDR3 reads CSAKQQETQYF. In nucleotides, the CDR3 is TGCAGTGCTAAACAACAAGAGACCCAGTACTTC.

The rearrangement joins TRBV10-3 to TRBJ2-7; the D is unclear. CDR3 length: 14 residues. Trimming pared 4 bases from V and 4 bases from J, leaving 14 bases between. In germline, CDR1 is ENHRY, CDR2 SYGVKD. DNA of the CDR3: TGTGCCATCAGTGCCCGTGAAGTAGGGTACGAGCAGTACTTC. Its translation is CAISAREVGYEQYF.

This clonotype was seen repeatedly, ten times or more. The chain recombines TRBV5-1 with TRBJ2-7; 8 bases line up with TRBD1. The germline gives CDR1 SGHRS, CDR2 YFSETQ. The CDR3 contains 15 residues. V shed 4 bases, J shed 1 base, and the junction held 7 bases outside the gene matches. The CDR3 loop is CASSPRQGTSYEQYF. For the CDR3, the DNA is TGCGCCAGCAGCCCAAGACAGGGGACATCCTACGAGCAGTACTTC.

This clonotype was picked up many times. This chain connects TRBV12-3 or TRBV12-4 to TRBJ2-1, with TRBD2 matching over 9 bases. With V trimmed by 4 bases and J by 1 base, 5 bases remained unmatched. There are 16 residues in the CDR3. This chain's CDR3 is CASSSLTSGSYNEQFF. As DNA, the CDR3 is TGTGCCAGCAGTTCGTTGACTAGCGGATCCTACAATGAGCAGTTCTTC.

Comments on this clonotype: This may be a read error: a much more frequent sequence differs by one nucleotide. CDR3 in DNA: TGCGCCAGCAGCCAAGAAACAGTGATGTTTGGTTATGAGCAGTTCTTC. Protein product: CASSQETVMFGYEQFF. The V and J genes are TRBV4-1 and TRBJ2-1; D not resolved. Trimming removed 0 bases from V and 8 bases from J, with 17 bases in between. CDR1 is MGHRA, CDR2 YSYEKL, per germline. The CDR3 covers 16 residues.

In its sample, this clonotype was seen many times. The junction departs from germline at one end; a sequencing error may be responsible. J is TRBJ2-3 and V is TRBV11-2; D is perhaps TRBD2 (6 bases). The germline V gene has CDR1 SGHAT and CDR2 FQNNGV. The CDR3 runs to 14 residues. The DNA for the CDR3 is TGTGCCAGCAGCTGGGACGGGAGCATAGATACGCAGTATTTT. It is translated as CASSWDGSIDTQYF.

The chain uses TRBV9 and TRBJ2-5; 9 bases align to TRBD2. Trimming at V came to 1 base and at J to 7 bases, leaving 8 bases not matched to a gene. The CDR3 length is 15 residues. CDR1 and CDR2 from the germline V gene are SGDLS and YYNGEE. The DNA for the CDR3 is TGTGCCAGCAGCGTATCCGGGACTAGCTCCGGGACCCAGTACTTC. Its protein is CASSVSGTSSGTQYF.